The 25 T cell receptor beta chains below were found in one sample sequenced in a study of identical twins. TCRdb passed the 5' RACE reads through MiXCR, listing each CDR3 protein once. The profile covers approximately 670,000 distinct CDR3 sequences, with around 6% appearing a single time and under 2% taken by the ten largest. Sample: naive T cells sorted from blood. These receptors originate from a man younger than 35 in good health.

This clonotype came up a few times. The J gene is TRBJ1-5, the V gene TRBV20-1, with D perhaps TRBD1 (6 bases). With 4 bases removed from V and 0 bases from J, the gap between germline ends came to 19 bases. CDR1 is DFQATT, CDR2 SNEGSKA, per germline (reference sequence). The CDR3 runs to 17 residues. CDR3 nucleotide sequence: TGCAGTGCTATTCAGACAGGTCTGACATATAGCAATCAGCCCCAGCATTTT. Its translation is CSAIQTGLTYSNQPQHF.

This clonotype was seen repeatedly, ten times or more. This chain joins TRBV24-1 and TRBJ2-2, with 7 bases matching TRBD2. Germline V gives CDR1 KGHDR, CDR2 SFDVKD. The CDR3 is made up of 16 amino acids. After removal of 7 bases from V and 5 bases from J, the junction contained 12 bases not matched to a gene. The CDR3 loop reads CATSNRSLATTGELFF. In DNA form, the CDR3 reads TGTGCCACCAGCAATAGGTCACTAGCGACTACCGGGGAGCTGTTTTTT.

The V and J genes are TRBV7-9 and TRBJ2-1; D remains ambiguous. V was pared by 4 bases and J by 10 bases, with 5 bases between. Germline CDR1 and CDR2: SEHNR and FQNEAQ (reference sequence). CDR3 length equals 10 residues. The CDR3 protein is CASSSEEQFF. The CDR3, as DNA: TGTGCCAGCAGCTCAGAAGAGCAGTTCTTC.

This clonotype has ten or more counts. The chain employs TRBV9 and TRBJ2-3; D call uncertain. The germline V gene encodes CDR1 SGDLS and CDR2 YYNGEE. Trimming cost V 0 bases and J 4 bases, with 6 bases left between them. There are 13 residues in the CDR3. The CDR3 nucleotides read TGTGCCAGCAGCGTAGGTTTCCCAGATACGCAGTATTTT. It yields the protein CASSVGFPDTQYF.

The V call is TRBV2, the J call TRBJ2-1; 10 bases agree with TRBD2. Germline V CDR1 and CDR2: SNHLY, FYNNEI. This CDR3 is built from 12 residues. Trimming removed 7 bases from V and 6 bases from J; junction bases left unmatched: 0. This CDR3 is CASTSGSNEQFF. The DNA of the CDR3 is TGTGCCAGCACTAGCGGGAGCAATGAGCAGTTCTTC.

There are many counts of this clonotype. The rearrangement links TRBV28 to TRBJ2-1; 7 nucleotides match TRBD2. With V trimmed by 6 bases and J by 6 bases, 8 bases remained unmatched. The length of the CDR3 is 14 residues. Germline loops: CDR1 MDHEN, CDR2 SYDVKM. CDR3 sequence reads: CASRDAIAGNEQFF. The CDR3 DNA reads as TGTGCCAGCAGAGATGCAATAGCGGGCAATGAGCAGTTCTTC.

Note on this clonotype: A much larger clone lies one base from this, so it may be a read error. The conserved final phenylalanine or tryptophan is absent from the CDR3, which likely points to a read error. V is TRBV5-1 and J is TRBJ1-3, with 7 bases that match TRBD1. The length of the CDR3 is 15 residues. V shed 3 bases, J shed 0 bases, and the junction held 3 bases outside the gene matches. CDR1 is SGHRS, CDR2 YFSETQ, per germline. The CDR3 loop reads CASSSGGSSGNTIYV. Written as DNA, the CDR3 is TGCGCCAGCAGCTCAGGGGGATCCTCTGGAAACACCATATATGTT.

A few counts support this clonotype. The chain employs TRBV12-3 or TRBV12-4 and TRBJ2-2; D not certain. The CDR3 has 14 residues. V was shortened by 5 bases and J by 0 bases, with 7 bases between the two germline ends. CDR3 residues: CASSTSANTGELFF. The CDR3 DNA reads TGTGCCAGCAGTACAAGCGCGAACACCGGGGAGCTGTTTTTT.

This clonotype was detected only a few times. The chain carries TRBV28 and TRBJ2-1; D unresolved. CDR3 length: 12 residues. Germline V gives CDR1 MDHEN, CDR2 SYDVKM. With 6 bases removed from V and 14 bases from J, the gap between germline ends came to 17 bases. CDR3 in amino acids: CASRTPSRIEFF. CDR3 in DNA: TGTGCCAGCAGAACCCCCTCGCGGATCGAGTTCTTC.

This clonotype was observed a few times. The chain employs TRBV25-1 and TRBJ1-2, with D possibly TRBD1 on 5 matching bases. The CDR3 has 14 amino acids. V lost 2 bases, J lost 4 bases, and 11 bases lay in between. Germline CDR1 is MGHDK and CDR2 is SYGVNS. The CDR3 sequence is CASSEPQGAYGYTF. The CDR3 nucleotides read TGTGCCAGCAGTGAACCGCAGGGCGCCTATGGCTACACCTTC.

The rearrangement uses TRBV7-2 and TRBJ2-3, with D unclear. Trimming shortened V by 1 base and J by 0 bases, and 11 bases separated the two germline ends. CDR1 is SGHTA, CDR2 FQGNSA, per germline. The CDR3 is 16 residues long. The CDR3 region is CASSLGQIASTDTQYF. The CDR3 region has the DNA TGTGCCAGCAGCTTAGGGCAGATAGCTAGCACAGATACGCAGTATTTT.

The genes are TRBV12-3 or TRBV12-4 and TRBJ2-1; 8 nucleotides agree with TRBD2. This CDR3 is 16 amino acids long. V was pared by 6 bases and J by 4 bases, with 11 bases of the junction left unmatched. CDR3 region: CASSLYGRANYNEQFF. The CDR3, as DNA: TGTGCCAGCAGCCTTTACGGGAGGGCCAATTACAATGAGCAGTTCTTC.

This clonotype appeared many times. The rearrangement joins TRBV29-1 to TRBJ2-1; TRBD2 matches 8 bases. The CDR3 has 16 residues. V was clipped by 4 bases and J by 9 bases; unmatched bases: 17. Germline CDR1 reads SQVTM; CDR2 reads ANQGSEA. The CDR3 is CSVGLGTRIRSGEQFF. The CDR3 DNA follows: TGCAGCGTTGGGTTAGGGACTAGGATAAGATCGGGTGAGCAGTTCTTC.

Many counts were recorded for this clonotype. This chain links TRBV7-8 with TRBJ2-1, with 11 bases identical to TRBD1. Germline V gene sequence: CDR1 SGHVS, CDR2 FQNEAQ. The CDR3 contains 17 residues. V was pared by 0 bases and J by 6 bases, with 7 bases of the junction left unmatched. CDR3 sequence (DNA): TGTGCCAGCAGCTTAGCCCTAGGACAGGGGGCAATCAATGAGCAGTTCTTC. Its translation is CASSLALGQGAINEQFF.

V is TRBV18 and J is TRBJ2-1; 9 nucleotides align to TRBD2. The CDR3 runs 15 residues. The junction had 7 bases not matched to a gene; V was cut back by 2 bases and J by 8 bases. The germline V gene has CDR1 KGHSH and CDR2 LQKENI. The CDR3 spells CASSPEPIAGDEQFF. CDR3 DNA: TGTGCCAGCTCACCAGAACCCATAGCGGGGGATGAGCAGTTCTTC. The full variable domain, completed using reference TRBV18 and TRBJ2-1, is NAGVMQNPRHLVRRRGQEARLRCSPMKGHSHVYWYRQLPEEGLKFMVYLQKENIIDESGMPKERFSAEFPKEGPSILRIQQVVRGDSAAYFCASSPEPIAGDEQFFGPGTRLTVL.

The table lists this clonotype with a few counts. The J gene is TRBJ2-5, the V gene TRBV7-9; a possible D gene is TRBD2 (7 bases). Germline V CDR1 and CDR2: SEHNR, FQNEAQ (reference sequence). CDR3 length equals 15 residues. Trimming took off 5 bases at V and 2 bases at J, with 15 bases between the two ends. In nucleotides, the CDR3 is TGTGCCAGCAGCGGGAGGGGGACGGATCAAGAGACCCAGTACTTC. It translates to CASSGRGTDQETQYF.

This clonotype was observed many times. This chain joins TRBV6-2 or TRBV6-3 and TRBJ2-3; D might be TRBD2 (5 bases). Trimming removed 10 bases at V and 4 bases at J, with 21 bases between. The CDR3 is 15 amino acids. Germline-derived CDR1 and CDR2 are MNHEY and SVGEGT. The CDR3 is CATRSSGSVADTQYF. CDR3 coding DNA: TGTGCCACCCGTTCGAGCGGCAGCGTGGCAGATACGCAGTATTTT.

This clonotype has a count of ten or more. The chain uses TRBV5-1 and TRBJ2-5; no reliable D call. Trimming pared 2 bases from V and 1 base from J, leaving 6 bases between. The CDR3 consists of 13 residues. In germline, CDR1 is SGHRS, CDR2 YFSETQ. This CDR3 reads CASSFRLQETQYF. The CDR3 nucleotides are TGCGCCAGCAGCTTCCGGCTCCAAGAGACCCAGTACTTC.

This clonotype was picked up many times. The chain couples TRBV20-1 to TRBJ2-3; D might be TRBD2 (5 bases). The germline V gene encodes CDR1 DFQATT and CDR2 SNEGSKA (reference sequence). This CDR3 has 14 residues. Trimming removed 0 bases at V and 1 base at J, with 8 bases between. CDR3 sequence (DNA): TGCAGTGCTAGAGATCTCGGGGGCACAGATACGCAGTATTTT. This translates into CSARDLGGTDTQYF.

At least ten counts were recorded for this clonotype. This CDR3 reads CASSQPIAGVQETQYF. The CDR3 nucleotides are TGCGCCAGCAGCCAGCCCATAGCGGGGGTACAAGAGACCCAGTACTTC. The V gene is TRBV4-1, the J gene TRBJ2-5; TRBD2 matches at 9 bases. Trimming cost V 3 bases and J 2 bases; bases outside gene matches: 7. The CDR3 contains 16 residues. Germline-derived CDR1 and CDR2 are MGHRA and YSYEKL.

The chain is built from TRBV12-2 and TRBJ2-7; the D segment call TRBD1 is taken from the table without a DNA check. TRBV12-2 is marked as a pseudogene. The CDR3 is made up of 16 amino acids. The DNA of the CDR3 is TGTGCAAGTCGCTCAAGGGGACGGGAGAGCTCCTACGAGCAGTACGTC. This encodes CASRSRGRESSYEQYV.

This clonotype was seen many times. The chain combines TRBV29-1 with TRBJ1-1, with TRBD1 as a possible D gene (5 bases). V lost 7 bases and J lost 3, with 18 bases in between. The CDR3 has 14 residues. Germline CDR1 is SQVTM and CDR2 is ANQGSEA. The CDR3 is CSARTGRVDTEAFF. CDR3 nucleotides: TGCAGCGCTCGAACAGGCAGGGTGGACACTGAAGCTTTCTTT.

This clonotype has more than one count but fewer than ten. The V and J genes are TRBV9 and TRBJ2-2; possible D gene TRBD2, 5 bases. The ends were cut back, 4 bases at V and 0 bases at J, with 16 bases in the middle. CDR3 length equals 17 residues. Per germline, CDR1 SGDLS and CDR2 YYNGEE. The DNA of the CDR3 is TGTGCCAGCAGCCCCTCAGGAGGAGGTACGAACACCGGGGAGCTGTTTTTT. Translating it yields CASSPSGGGTNTGELFF.

Ten or more counts support this clonotype. The chain has TRBV6-5 and TRBJ1-1; possible D gene TRBD1, 5 bases. V gave up 0 bases and J gave up 4 bases, with 18 bases separating them. The CDR3 runs 17 residues. Germline CDR1 and CDR2: MNHEY and SVGAGI. This CDR3 is CASSYSNRGLRGTEAFF. CDR3 bases: TGTGCCAGCAGTTACTCGAATCGAGGGCTGAGGGGCACTGAAGCTTTCTTT.

This clonotype was observed a handful of times. The chain uses TRBV18 and TRBJ2-3; D might be TRBD1 (6 bases). CDR3 length: 14 residues. V was cut by 6 bases and J by 4 bases, with 14 bases left in between. Per germline, CDR1 KGHSH and CDR2 LQKENI. DNA for the CDR3: TGTGCCAGCTCCCTCATGGGGGCTTCAGATACGCAGTATTTT. It specifies CASSLMGASDTQYF.